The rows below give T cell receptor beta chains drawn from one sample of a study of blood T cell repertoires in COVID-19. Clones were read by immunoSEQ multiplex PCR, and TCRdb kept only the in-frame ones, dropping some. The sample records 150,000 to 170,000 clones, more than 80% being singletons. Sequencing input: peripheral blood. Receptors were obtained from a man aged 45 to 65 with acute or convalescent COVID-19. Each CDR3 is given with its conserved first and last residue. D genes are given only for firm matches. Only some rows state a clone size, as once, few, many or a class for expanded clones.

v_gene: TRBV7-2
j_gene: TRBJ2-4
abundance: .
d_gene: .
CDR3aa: CASSPDRTGNIQYF
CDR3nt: TGTGCCAGCAGCCCAGACAGAACGGGAAACATTCAGTACTTC

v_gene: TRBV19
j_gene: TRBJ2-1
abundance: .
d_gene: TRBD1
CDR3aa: CASRSTGVNEQFF
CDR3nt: TGTGCCAGTAGATCGACAGGGGTCAATGAGCAGTTCTTC

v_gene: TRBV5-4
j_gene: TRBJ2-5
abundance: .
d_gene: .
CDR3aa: CASSLDREETQYF
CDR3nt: TGTGCCAGCAGCTTGGACAGGGAAGAGACCCAGTACTTC

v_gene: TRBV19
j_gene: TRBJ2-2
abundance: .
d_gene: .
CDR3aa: CASSITEDNTGELFF
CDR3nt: TGTGCCAGTAGTATTACAGAAGATAACACCGGGGAGCTGTTTTTT

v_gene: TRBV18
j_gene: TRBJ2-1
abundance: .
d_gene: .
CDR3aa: CASSPRSGENNEQFF
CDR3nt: TGTGCCAGCTCACCACGGTCGGGGGAAAACAATGAGCAGTTCTTC

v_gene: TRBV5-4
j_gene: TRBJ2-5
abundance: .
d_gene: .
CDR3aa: CASSLRLAGQETQYF
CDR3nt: TGTGCCAGCAGCTTAAGGCTAGCAGGCCAAGAGACCCAGTACTTC

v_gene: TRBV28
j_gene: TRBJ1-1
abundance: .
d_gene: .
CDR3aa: CASSFAVGSAFF
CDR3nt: TGTGCCAGCAGTTTCGCGGTAGGGAGTGCTTTCTTT

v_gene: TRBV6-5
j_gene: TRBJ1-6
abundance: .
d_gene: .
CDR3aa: CASSYSANSPLHF
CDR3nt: TGTGCCAGCAGTTACTCGGCTAATTCACCCCTCCACTTT

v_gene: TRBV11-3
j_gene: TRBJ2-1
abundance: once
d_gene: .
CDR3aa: CASSPGGILYNEQFF
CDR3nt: TGTGCCAGCAGCCCCGGCGGGATCCTCTACAATGAGCAGTTCTTC

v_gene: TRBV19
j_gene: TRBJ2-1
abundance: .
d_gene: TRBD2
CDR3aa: CASTRLAGFNEQFF
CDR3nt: TGTGCCAGTACGAGACTAGCGGGGTTCAATGAGCAGTTCTTC

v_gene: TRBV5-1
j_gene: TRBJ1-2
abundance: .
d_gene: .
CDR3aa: CASSVNPTGWQGYTF
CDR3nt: TGCGCCAGCAGCGTAAACCCCACAGGGTGGCAAGGCTACACCTTC

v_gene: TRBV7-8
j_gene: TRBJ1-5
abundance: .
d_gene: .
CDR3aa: CASSLQRVPNQPQHF
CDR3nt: TGTGCCAGCAGCTTACAGAGGGTACCCAATCAGCCCCAGCATTTT

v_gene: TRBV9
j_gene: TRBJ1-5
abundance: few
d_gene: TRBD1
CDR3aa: CASSADPTGAAQHF
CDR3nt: TGTGCCAGCAGCGCCGACCCGACAGGGGCGGCCCAGCATTTT

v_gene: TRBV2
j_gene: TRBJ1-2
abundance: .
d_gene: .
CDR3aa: CASSEFTNYGYTF
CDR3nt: TGTGCCAGCAGTGAGTTCACTAACTATGGCTACACCTTC

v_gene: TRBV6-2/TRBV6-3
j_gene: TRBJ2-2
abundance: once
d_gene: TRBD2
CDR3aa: CASSYLSGGNTGELFF
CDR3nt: TGTGCCAGCAGTTACCTGAGCGGGGGTAACACCGGGGAGCTGTTTTTT

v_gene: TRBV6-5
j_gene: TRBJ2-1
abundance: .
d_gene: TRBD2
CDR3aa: CASSRPGGGEQFF
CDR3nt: TGTGCCAGCAGCCGCCCGGGAGGGGGGGAGCAGTTCTTC

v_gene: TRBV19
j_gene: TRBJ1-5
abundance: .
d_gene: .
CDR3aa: CASSMNPGFVSNQPQHF
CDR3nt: TGTGCCAGTAGTATGAATCCAGGGTTTGTCAGCAATCAGCCCCAGCATTTT

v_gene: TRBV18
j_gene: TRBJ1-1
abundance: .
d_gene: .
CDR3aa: CASSPSKNTEAFF
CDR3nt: TGTGCCAGCTCACCTAGTAAGAACACTGAAGCTTTCTTT

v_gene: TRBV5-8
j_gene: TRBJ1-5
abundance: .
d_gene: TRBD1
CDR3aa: CASSFYQGADQPQHF
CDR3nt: TGTGCCAGCAGCTTCTACCAGGGGGCAGATCAGCCCCAGCATTTT

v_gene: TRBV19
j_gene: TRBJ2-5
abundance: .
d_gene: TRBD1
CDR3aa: CASSIAGTGGGETQYF
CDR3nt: TGTGCCAGTAGTATCGCCGGGACAGGGGGCGGGGAGACCCAGTACTTC

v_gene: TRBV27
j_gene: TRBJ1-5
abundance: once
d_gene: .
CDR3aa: CASSFGLNQPQHF
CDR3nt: TGTGCCAGCAGTTTTGGCCTCAATCAGCCCCAGCATTTT

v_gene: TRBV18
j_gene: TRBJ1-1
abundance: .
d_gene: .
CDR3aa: CASSGGTALTAFF
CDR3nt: TGTGCCAGCTCGGGAGGGACGGCACTGACAGCTTTCTTT

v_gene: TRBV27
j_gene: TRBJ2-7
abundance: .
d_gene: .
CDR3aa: CASSAQKQAYEQYF
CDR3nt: TGTGCCAGCAGTGCCCAAAAACAGGCCTACGAGCAGTACTTC

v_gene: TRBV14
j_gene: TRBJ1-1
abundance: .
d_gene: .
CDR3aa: CASCGNMNTEAFF
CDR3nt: TGTGCCAGCTGCGGGAATATGAACACTGAAGCTTTCTTT

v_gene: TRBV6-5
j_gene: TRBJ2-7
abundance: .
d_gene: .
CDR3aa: CASSYVAGYEQYF
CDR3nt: TGTGCCAGCAGTTACGTGGCAGGCTACGAGCAGTACTTC

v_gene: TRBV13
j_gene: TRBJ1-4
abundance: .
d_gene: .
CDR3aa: CASSSRDSSATNEKLFF
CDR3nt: TGTGCCAGCAGCTCCCGGGATTCTAGTGCAACTAATGAAAAACTGTTTTTT